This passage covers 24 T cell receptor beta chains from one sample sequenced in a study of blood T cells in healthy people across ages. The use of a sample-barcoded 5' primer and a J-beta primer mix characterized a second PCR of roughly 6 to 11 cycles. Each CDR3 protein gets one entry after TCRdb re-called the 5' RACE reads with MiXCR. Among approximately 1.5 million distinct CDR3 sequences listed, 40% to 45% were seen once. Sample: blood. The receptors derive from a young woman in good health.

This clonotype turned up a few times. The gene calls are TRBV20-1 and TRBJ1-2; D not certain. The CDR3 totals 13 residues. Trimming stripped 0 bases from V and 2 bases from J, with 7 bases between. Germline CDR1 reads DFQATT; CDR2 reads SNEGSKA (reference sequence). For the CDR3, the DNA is TGCAGTGCTAGAGATGACCGGAACTATGGCTACACCTTC. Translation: CSARDDRNYGYTF.

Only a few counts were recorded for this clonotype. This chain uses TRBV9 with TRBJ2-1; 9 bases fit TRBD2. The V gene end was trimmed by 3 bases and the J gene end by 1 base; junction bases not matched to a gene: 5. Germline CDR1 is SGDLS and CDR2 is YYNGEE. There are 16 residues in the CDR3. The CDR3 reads CASSGSGSKSYNEQFF. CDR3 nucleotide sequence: TGTGCCAGCAGCGGTAGCGGGAGTAAATCCTACAATGAGCAGTTCTTC.

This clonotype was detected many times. The CDR3 sequence: CASSLQGVYGYTF. Here the CDR3 DNA reads TGTGCCAGCAGTCTACAGGGAGTCTATGGCTACACCTTC. The chain is built from TRBV7-9 and TRBJ1-2; D is possibly TRBD1 (6 bases). V was pared by 6 bases and J by 4 bases, with 12 bases between. The V gene's germline CDR1 is SEHNR and CDR2 FQNEAQ (reference sequence). The CDR3 spans 13 residues.

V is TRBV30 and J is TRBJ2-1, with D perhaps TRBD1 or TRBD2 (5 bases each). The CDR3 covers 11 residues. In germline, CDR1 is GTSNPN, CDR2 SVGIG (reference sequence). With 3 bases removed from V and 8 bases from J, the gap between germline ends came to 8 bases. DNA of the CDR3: TGTGCCTGGAGCCTGGGGGATGAGCAGTTCTTC. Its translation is CAWSLGDEQFF.

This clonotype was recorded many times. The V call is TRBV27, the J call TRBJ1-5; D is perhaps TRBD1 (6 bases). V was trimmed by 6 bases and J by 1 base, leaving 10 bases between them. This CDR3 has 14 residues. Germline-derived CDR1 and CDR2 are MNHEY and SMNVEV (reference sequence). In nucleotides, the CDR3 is TGTGCCAGCAGACCCGGACAGAGCAATCAGCCCCAGCATTTT. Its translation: CASRPGQSNQPQHF.

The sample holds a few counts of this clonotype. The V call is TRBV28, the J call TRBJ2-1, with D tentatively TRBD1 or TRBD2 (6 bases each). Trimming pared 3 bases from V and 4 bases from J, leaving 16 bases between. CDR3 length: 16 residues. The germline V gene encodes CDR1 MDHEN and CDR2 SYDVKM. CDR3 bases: TGTGCCAGCAGTTTTACGGGGGCCCCCGGTTACAATGAGCAGTTCTTC. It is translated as CASSFTGAPGYNEQFF. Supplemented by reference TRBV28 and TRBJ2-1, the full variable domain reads DVKVTQSSRYLVKRTGEKVFLECVQDMDHENMFWYRQDPGLGLRLIYFSYDVKMKEKGDIPEGYSVSREKKERFSLILESASTNQTSMYLCASSFTGAPGYNEQFFGPGTRLTVL.

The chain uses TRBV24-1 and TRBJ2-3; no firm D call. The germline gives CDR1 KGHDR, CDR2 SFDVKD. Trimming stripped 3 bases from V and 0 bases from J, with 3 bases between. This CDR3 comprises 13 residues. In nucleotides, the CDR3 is TGTGCCACCAGTGATGTCAGCACAGATACGCAGTATTTT. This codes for CATSDVSTDTQYF.

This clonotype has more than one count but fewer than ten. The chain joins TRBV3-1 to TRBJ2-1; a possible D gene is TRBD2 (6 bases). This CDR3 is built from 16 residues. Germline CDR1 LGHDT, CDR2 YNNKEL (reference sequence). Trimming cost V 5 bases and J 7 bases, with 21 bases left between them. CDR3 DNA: TGTGCCAGCAGCATTCGACTAGTTTTCAGTAATAATGAGCAGTTCTTC. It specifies CASSIRLVFSNNEQFF.

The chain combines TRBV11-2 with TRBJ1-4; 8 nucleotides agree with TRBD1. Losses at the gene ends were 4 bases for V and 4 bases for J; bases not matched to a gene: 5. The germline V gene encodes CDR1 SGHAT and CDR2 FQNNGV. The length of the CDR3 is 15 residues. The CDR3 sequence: CASSSGQGFNEKLFF. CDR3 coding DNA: TGTGCCAGCAGCTCCGGACAGGGTTTTAATGAAAAACTGTTTTTT.

The CDR3 DNA follows: TGTGCCAGCAGCTCGACGGGGCTAGCGGGACTTGAGCAGTTCTTC. This gives the protein CASSSTGLAGLEQFF. This chain uses TRBV7-2 with TRBJ2-1; 9 bases agree with TRBD2. With 4 bases clipped from V and 9 bases from J, the junction kept 10 bases outside the gene matches. The CDR3 is 15 amino acids. The germline V gene has CDR1 SGHTA and CDR2 FQGNSA.

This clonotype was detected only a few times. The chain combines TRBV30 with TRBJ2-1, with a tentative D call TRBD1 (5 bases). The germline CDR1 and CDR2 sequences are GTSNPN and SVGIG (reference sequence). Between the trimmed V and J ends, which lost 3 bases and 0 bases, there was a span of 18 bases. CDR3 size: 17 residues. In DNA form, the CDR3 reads TGTGCCTGGAGCCCACGGTTGGGGCTGAGCTCCTACAATGAGCAGTTCTTC. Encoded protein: CAWSPRLGLSSYNEQFF. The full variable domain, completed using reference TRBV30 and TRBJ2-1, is SQTIHQWPATLVQPVGSPLSLECTVEGTSNPNLYWYRQAAGRGLQLLFYSVGIGQISSEVPQNLSASRPQDRQFILSSKKLLLSDSGFYLCAWSPRLGLSSYNEQFFGPGTRLTVL.

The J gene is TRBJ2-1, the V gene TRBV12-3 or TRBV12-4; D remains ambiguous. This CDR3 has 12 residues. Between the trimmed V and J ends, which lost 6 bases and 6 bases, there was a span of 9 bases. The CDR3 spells CASRALLNEQFF. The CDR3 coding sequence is TGTGCCAGCAGGGCACTTCTCAATGAGCAGTTCTTC.

The CDR3 DNA sequence: TGTGCCAGCAGCTCGGGACTTCCTGAAAAACTGTTTTTT. Its protein is CASSSGLPEKLFF. This chain connects TRBV5-4 to TRBJ1-4, with D perhaps TRBD1 (5 bases). Between the trimmed V and J ends, which lost 3 bases and 7 bases, there was a span of 10 bases. Germline loops: CDR1 SGHNT, CDR2 YYREEE (reference sequence). The CDR3 runs to 13 residues.

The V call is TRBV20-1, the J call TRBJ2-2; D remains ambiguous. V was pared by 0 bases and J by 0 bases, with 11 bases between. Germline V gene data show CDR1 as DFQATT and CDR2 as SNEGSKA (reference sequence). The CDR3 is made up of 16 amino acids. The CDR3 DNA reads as TGCAGTGCTAGAGATTCTAACACCCCGAACACCGGGGAGCTGTTTTTT. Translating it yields CSARDSNTPNTGELFF.

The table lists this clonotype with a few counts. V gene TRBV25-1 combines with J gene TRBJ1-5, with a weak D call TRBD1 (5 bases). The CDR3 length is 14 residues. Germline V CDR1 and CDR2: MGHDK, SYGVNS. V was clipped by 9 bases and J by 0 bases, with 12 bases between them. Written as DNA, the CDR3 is TGTGCCAGTTTAGGGACGAATAGCAATCAGCCCCAGCATTTT. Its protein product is CASLGTNSNQPQHF.

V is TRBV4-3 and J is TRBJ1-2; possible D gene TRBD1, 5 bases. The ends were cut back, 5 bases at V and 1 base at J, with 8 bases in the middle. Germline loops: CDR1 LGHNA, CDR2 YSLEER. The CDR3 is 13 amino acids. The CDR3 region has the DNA TGCGCCAGCAGCTGGGACCATAACTATGGCTACACCTTC. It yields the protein CASSWDHNYGYTF.

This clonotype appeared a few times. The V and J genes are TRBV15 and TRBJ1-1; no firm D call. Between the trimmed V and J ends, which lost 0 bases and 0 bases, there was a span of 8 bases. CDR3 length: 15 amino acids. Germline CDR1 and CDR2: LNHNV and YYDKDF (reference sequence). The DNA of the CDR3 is TGTGCCACCAGCAGAGATCCTGGGATGAACACTGAAGCTTTCTTT. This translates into CATSRDPGMNTEAFF. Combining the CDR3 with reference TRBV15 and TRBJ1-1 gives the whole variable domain DAMVIQNPRYQVTQFGKPVTLSCSQTLNHNVMYWYQQKSSQAPKLLFHYYDKDFNNEADTPDNFQSRRPNTSFCFLDIRSPGLGDTAMYLCATSRDPGMNTEAFFGQGTRLTVV.

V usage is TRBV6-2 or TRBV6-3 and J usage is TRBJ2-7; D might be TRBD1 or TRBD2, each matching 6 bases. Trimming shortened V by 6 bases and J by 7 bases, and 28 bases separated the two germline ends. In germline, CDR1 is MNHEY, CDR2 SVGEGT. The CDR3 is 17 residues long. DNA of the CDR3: TGTGCCAGCAGCCTGCACGGGGGCGGGTCGTTTAGGGATGAGCAGTACTTC. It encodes CASSLHGGGSFRDEQYF.

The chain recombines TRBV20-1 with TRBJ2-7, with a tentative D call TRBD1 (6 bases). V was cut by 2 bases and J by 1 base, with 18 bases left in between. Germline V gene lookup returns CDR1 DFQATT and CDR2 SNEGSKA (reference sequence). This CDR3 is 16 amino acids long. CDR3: CSARPLRGTGSYEQYF. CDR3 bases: TGCAGTGCTAGACCCCTAAGGGGGACCGGTTCCTACGAGCAGTACTTC.

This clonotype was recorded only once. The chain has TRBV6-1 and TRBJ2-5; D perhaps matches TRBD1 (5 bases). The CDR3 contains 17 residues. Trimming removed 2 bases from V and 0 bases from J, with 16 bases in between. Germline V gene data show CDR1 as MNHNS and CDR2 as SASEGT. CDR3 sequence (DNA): TGTGCCAGCAGTGAAATCGGCATATGGGGCTACCAAGAGACCCAGTACTTC. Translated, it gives CASSEIGIWGYQETQYF.

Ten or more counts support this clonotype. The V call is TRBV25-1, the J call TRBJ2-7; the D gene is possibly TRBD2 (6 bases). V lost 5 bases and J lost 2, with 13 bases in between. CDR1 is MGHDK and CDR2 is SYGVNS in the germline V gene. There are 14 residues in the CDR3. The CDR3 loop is CASSQSTSPYEQYF. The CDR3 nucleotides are TGTGCCAGCAGTCAATCGACTAGTCCCTACGAGCAGTACTTC.

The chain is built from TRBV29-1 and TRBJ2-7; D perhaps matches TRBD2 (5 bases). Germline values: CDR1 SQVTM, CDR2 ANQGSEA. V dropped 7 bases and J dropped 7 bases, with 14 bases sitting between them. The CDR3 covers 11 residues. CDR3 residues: CSEAEYNEQYF. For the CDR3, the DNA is TGCAGCGAAGCGGAATACAATGAGCAGTACTTC.

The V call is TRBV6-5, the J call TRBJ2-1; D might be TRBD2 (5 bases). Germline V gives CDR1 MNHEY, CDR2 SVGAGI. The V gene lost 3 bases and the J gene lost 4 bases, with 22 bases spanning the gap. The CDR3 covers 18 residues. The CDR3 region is CASSYSPASRRRYNEQFF. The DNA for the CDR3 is TGTGCCAGCAGTTATAGTCCCGCTAGCCGGAGGCGATACAATGAGCAGTTCTTC.

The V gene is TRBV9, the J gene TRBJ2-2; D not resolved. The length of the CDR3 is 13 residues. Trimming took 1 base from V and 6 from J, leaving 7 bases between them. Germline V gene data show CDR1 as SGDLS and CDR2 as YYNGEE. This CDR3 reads CASSVRPSGELFF. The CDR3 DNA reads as TGTGCCAGCAGCGTAAGGCCCTCCGGGGAGCTGTTTTTT.